The entry below gives a single T cell receptor (beta chain) sequence along with its context. Its matching antigen is unknown. The data were obtained in a study of blood T cells in healthy people across ages. Looked up from germline, CDR1 is ENHRY and CDR2 is SYGVKD. Trimming shortened V by 0 bases and J by 0 bases, and 14 bases separated the two germline ends. CDR3 length: 17 residues. Study results and caveats: Naive and antigen-experienced cells could not be conclusively compared, given unsorted PBMCs.

Sample-barcoded 5' priming and a J-beta primer mix drove a second PCR of roughly 7 to 11 cycles. The template-switch adaptor was a 5' adaptor with 12 random nucleotides. It tagged each cDNA molecule. MiXCR, applied by TCRdb to the 5' RACE reads, yields one record per CDR3 protein. The sample includes about 1.1 million distinct CDR3 sequences, around two fifths of them seen just once. Isolating PBMCs gave at least 6 million of these cells per sample. This chain links TRBV10-3 with TRBJ1-1, with D perhaps matching TRBD1 (6 bases). The origin of this receptor is a man between 18 and 29 years old in good health. Sequenced material: blood. The CDR3, as DNA: TGTGCCATCAGTGAGTCTACCAGGGGAGGAGTGAACACTGAAGCTTTCTTT. Translation: CAISESTRGGVNTEAFF.